The 11 T cell receptor beta chains given below trace back to one sample, sequenced in a study of Ad26.COV2.S vaccination and SARS-CoV-2 variants. Measured with immunoSEQ multiplex PCR; TCRdb has only the in-frame clones, and not every one. The sample holds about 500,000 clones; roughly 87% are singletons and the top ten take about 1.5%. The sample's treatment: 15 to 20 received Ad26.COV2.S at low or high dose, single or two shots; 5 received placebo; per-sample allocation not given. The samples were gathered on day 63 after the first injection of vaccine or placebo. The material sequenced was peripheral blood, taken in a trial of Ad26.COV2.S vaccine versus placebo. The receptors were sampled from a person aged 18-60 years who received the Ad26.COV2.S COVID-19 vaccine or a placebo.

The chain uses TRBV6-6 and TRBJ2-2; no clear D gene. The CDR3 contains 15 residues. Germline CDR1 and CDR2: MNHNY and SVGAGI (reference sequence). Trimming pared 2 bases from V and 2 bases from J, leaving 9 bases between. CDR3: CASSYRPGNTGELFF. CDR3 DNA sequence: TGTGCCAGCAGTTACAGACCGGGTAACACCGGGGAGCTGTTTTTT.

The chain combines TRBV5-1 with TRBJ2-6; possibly TRBD2 for D (5 bases). Germline V gene sequence: CDR1 SGHRS, CDR2 YFSETQ. Trimming cost V 3 bases and J 1 base, with 14 bases left between them. CDR3 length equals 17 residues. CDR3 sequence reads: CASSSAVGMSGANVLTF. The CDR3 nucleotides read TGCGCCAGCAGCTCGGCGGTCGGGATGTCTGGGGCCAACGTCCTGACTTTC.

The chain combines TRBV18 with TRBJ1-3; D remains unclear. Germline loops: CDR1 KGHSH, CDR2 LQKENI. This CDR3 spans 15 amino acids. Trimming left V 5 bases short and J 3 bases short, with 14 bases between. In DNA, the CDR3 is TGTGCCAGCTCATCTGGACTCGGCTATGGAAACACCATATATTTT. Translating it yields CASSSGLGYGNTIYF.

The chain links TRBV27 to TRBJ2-7; 13 positions match TRBD2. Trimming removed 4 bases from V and 3 bases from J; junction bases left unmatched: 12. Germline-derived CDR1 and CDR2 are MNHEY and SMNVEV (reference sequence). There are 18 residues in the CDR3. In DNA, the CDR3 is TGTGCCAGCAGTTCCCAAATGACTAGCGGGGGGCGTCTCTACGAGCAGTACTTC. This translates into CASSSQMTSGGRLYEQYF.

The chain is built from TRBV5-4 and TRBJ2-7; TRBD2 matches 8 bases. Trimming took 5 bases from V and 3 from J; bases not matched to a gene: 13. The CDR3 sequence is 16 residues long. Germline V gene sequence: CDR1 SGHNT, CDR2 YYREEE (reference sequence). CDR3 loop: CASSSLTSGGRYEQYF. The CDR3 nucleotides are TGTGCCAGCAGTTCCCTTACTAGCGGCGGGCGCTACGAGCAGTACTTC.

The chain employs TRBV11-2 and TRBJ2-7, with a possible D match to TRBD1 (6 bases). Trimming pared 1 base from V and 0 bases from J, leaving 13 bases between. The V gene's germline CDR1 is SGHAT and CDR2 FQNNGV. The CDR3 runs 16 residues. The CDR3 loop reads CASSLVYRVSSYEQYF. The DNA of the CDR3 is TGTGCCAGCAGCTTAGTTTACAGGGTAAGCTCCTACGAGCAGTACTTC.

This chain connects TRBV2 to TRBJ2-1; the D gene is possibly TRBD2 (7 bases). CDR1 SNHLY and CDR2 FYNNEI come from the germline V gene. This CDR3 region has 15 residues. The ends were cut back, 8 bases at V and 8 bases at J, with 22 bases in the middle. The CDR3 nucleotides are TGTGCCAGCGGAGAGGGGGGGAGCCGGAGTTATGAGCAGTTCTTC. It translates to CASGEGGSRSYEQFF.

This clone was seen a single time. The V call is TRBV7-2, the J call TRBJ2-7, with TRBD2 matching over 8 bases. The CDR3 consists of 15 residues. CDR1 SGHTA and CDR2 FQGNSA come from the germline V gene. V shed 6 bases, J shed 0 bases, and the junction held 7 bases outside the gene matches. CDR3 amino acids: CASRHSGASSYEQYF. In nucleotides, the CDR3 is TGTGCCAGCAGACATAGCGGGGCAAGCTCCTACGAGCAGTACTTC. Full variable domain (rest looked up from reference TRBV7-2 and TRBJ2-7): GAGVSQSPSNKVTEKGKDVELRCDPISGHTALYWYRQSLGQGLEFLIYFQGNSAPDKSGLPSDRFSAERTGGSVSTLTIQRTQQEDSAVYLCASRHSGASSYEQYFGPGTRLTVT.

The CDR3 reads CASKMASGGYFHEQYF. In DNA, the CDR3 is TGTGCCAGCAAGATGGCTAGCGGGGGGTATTTCCACGAGCAGTACTTC. The chain has TRBV2 and TRBJ2-7; 11 positions match TRBD2. V lost 7 bases and J lost 5; bases outside the gene matches: 13. CDR3 length equals 16 residues. The V gene's germline CDR1 is SNHLY and CDR2 FYNNEI.

This clone appeared a few times. CDR3 sequence reads: CASSILRDSTDYGYTF. DNA for the CDR3: TGTGCCAGCTCTATTCTACGCGACAGTACGGACTATGGCTACACCTTC. This chain connects TRBV18 to TRBJ1-2; D possibly corresponds to TRBD1 (5 bases). The CDR3 runs 16 residues. Trimming removed 6 bases at V and 3 bases at J, with 20 bases between. The germline gives CDR1 KGHSH, CDR2 LQKENI.

The chain links TRBV2 to TRBJ1-2; D is ambiguous. The germline V and J ends were trimmed by 2 bases and 8 bases, with 12 bases remaining between them. The V gene's germline CDR1 is SNHLY and CDR2 FYNNEI. This CDR3 is built from 13 residues. The CDR3 sequence is CASSEYRSEGYTF. DNA of the CDR3: TGTGCCAGCAGTGAATACCGGTCGGAAGGCTACACCTTC.